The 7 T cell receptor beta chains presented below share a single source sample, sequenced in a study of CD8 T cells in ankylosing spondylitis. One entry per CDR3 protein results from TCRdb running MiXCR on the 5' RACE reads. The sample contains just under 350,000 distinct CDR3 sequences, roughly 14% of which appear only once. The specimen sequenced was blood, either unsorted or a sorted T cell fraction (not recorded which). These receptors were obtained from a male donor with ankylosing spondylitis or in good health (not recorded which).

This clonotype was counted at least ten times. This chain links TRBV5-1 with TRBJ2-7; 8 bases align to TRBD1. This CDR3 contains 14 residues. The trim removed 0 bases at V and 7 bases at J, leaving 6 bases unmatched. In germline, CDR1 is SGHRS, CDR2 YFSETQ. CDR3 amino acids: CASSLGWTGREQYF. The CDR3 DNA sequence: TGCGCCAGCAGCTTGGGTTGGACAGGGCGGGAGCAGTACTTC.

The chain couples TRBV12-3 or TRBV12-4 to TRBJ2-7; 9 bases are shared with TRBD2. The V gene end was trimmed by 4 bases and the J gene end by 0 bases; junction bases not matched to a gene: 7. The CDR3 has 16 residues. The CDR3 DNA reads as TGTGCCAGCAGTTCTCGCCTAGCGGGGAACTCCTACGAGCAGTACTTC. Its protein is CASSSRLAGNSYEQYF.

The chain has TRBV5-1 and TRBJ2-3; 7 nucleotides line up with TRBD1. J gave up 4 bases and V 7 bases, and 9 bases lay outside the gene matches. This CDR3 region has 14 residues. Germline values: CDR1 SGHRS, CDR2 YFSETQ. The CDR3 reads CASRSTGKADTQYF. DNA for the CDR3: TGCGCCAGCCGCTCGACAGGGAAGGCAGATACGCAGTATTTT.

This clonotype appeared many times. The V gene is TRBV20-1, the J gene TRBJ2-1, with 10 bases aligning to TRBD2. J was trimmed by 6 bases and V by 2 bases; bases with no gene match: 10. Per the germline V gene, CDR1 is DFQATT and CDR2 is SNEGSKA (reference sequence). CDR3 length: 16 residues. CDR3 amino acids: CSARPPLAGVRNEQFF. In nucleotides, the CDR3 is TGCAGTGCTAGACCCCCTCTAGCGGGAGTGCGCAATGAGCAGTTCTTC.

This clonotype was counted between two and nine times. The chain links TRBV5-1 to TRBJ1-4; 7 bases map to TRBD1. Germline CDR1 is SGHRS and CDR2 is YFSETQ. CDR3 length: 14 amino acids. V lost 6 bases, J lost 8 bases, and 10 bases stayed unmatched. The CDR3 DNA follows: TGCGCCAGCAAAACCGGGACAGTTGAGGAAAAACTGTTTTTT. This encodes CASKTGTVEEKLFF.

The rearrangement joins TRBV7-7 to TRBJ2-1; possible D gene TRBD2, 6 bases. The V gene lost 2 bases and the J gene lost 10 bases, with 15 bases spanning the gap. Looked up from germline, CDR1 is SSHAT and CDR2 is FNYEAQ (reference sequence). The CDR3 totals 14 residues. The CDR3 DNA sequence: TGTGCCAGCAGCTTATCGCGGGGTTCAAGGGAGCAGTTCTTC. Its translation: CASSLSRGSREQFF.

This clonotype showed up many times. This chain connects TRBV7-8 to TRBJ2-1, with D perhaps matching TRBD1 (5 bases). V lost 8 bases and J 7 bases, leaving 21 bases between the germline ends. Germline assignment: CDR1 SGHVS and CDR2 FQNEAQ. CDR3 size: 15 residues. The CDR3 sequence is CASRPLGQGSNEQFF. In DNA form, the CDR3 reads TGTGCCAGCCGTCCCCTCGGGCAGGGATCTAATGAGCAGTTCTTC.